This T cell receptor gamma chain was profiled in a study of gamma delta lymphoproliferative disorders and STAT genes (dated by TCRdb to 2016 to 2018). Concerning the study at large: Of the 9 Tgammadelta LGLL patients who were sequenced, 5 followed an indolent course, while 4 had symptomatic disease. To confirm results, a couple of gamma-chain samples and all delta-chain samples were sequenced twice. Because no corresponding Invivoscribe delta assay was available, delta-chain libraries were prepared according to the EuroClonality-NGS working group standard operating procedure. The LymphoTrack Dx TCRG Assay was used to prepare gamma-chain libraries from at least 50 ng of genomic DNA. The study profiled TCR gamma and delta CDR3 repertoires by deep sequencing in Tgammadelta lymphoproliferative disease patients and healthy controls, within a larger immunophenotypic and STAT-mutation study. The TCR-sequenced pilot group comprised 9 Tgammadelta large granular lymphocyte leukemia patients and a couple of hepatosplenic T-cell lymphoma patients.

Study-level results and caveats: According to the authors, NGS specificity may be reduced at low frequencies, so whether leukemic clones are public or private needs confirmation. When whole repertoires were clustered, gamma repertoires from patients formed a group apart from those of healthy controls, but delta repertoires showed no separation between the groups. Major clones in indolent patients were dominated by Vgamma9-JgammaP and Vdelta2-Ddelta3-Jdelta1 rearrangements, whereas symptomatic patients lacked these rearrangements and used less common gene combinations. T cells in controls likely covered a range of maturation stages, whereas leukemic cells were skewed toward terminal effectors, which could potentially limit comparisons between patients and controls. Almost every major gamma and delta clonotype found in patients was public, meaning shared with at least one healthy donor, with just a couple of gamma clonotypes being private to disease.

This clone was seen at least ten times. Its antigen is not yet known. Base qualities are not provided; no much larger clone lies one nucleotide away. TCR sequencing was performed on genomic DNA from peripheral blood mononuclear cells isolated from patients and controls. The median age of the sequenced patients was around 59 years, and the group included about 5 males and about 6 females. Patients were recruited at a single hematology unit in Padova, Italy, and were reclassified according to 2017 WHO criteria for T-LGLL or HSTCL. All patient samples were collected while patients were off therapy or before therapy. Both library methods used multiplex PCR with primers targeting conserved V and J regions of the TCR genes. The amplicons were purified, pooled and then sequenced on an Illumina MiSeq platform. Concerning the study's data processing: V(D)J alignment, clonotype assembly and translation were handled by MiXCR, while functionality assessment and CDR3 repertoire analyses were done with VDJtools. The IMGT definition of CDR3 was applied, and only productive sequences using functional genes were analyzed, with ORF genes and pseudogenes left out. A custom Python script was used to search all patients and controls for identical amino acid CDR3s of major clonotypes (frequency >=5%). A one-sided non-parametric Wilcoxon test was used to compare clonotype frequencies between patients and controls. TCRdb reran clone calling on the public reads with CATT; rows sharing one DNA sequence were then combined. The V and J calls were not made by the authors but by TCRdb's processing. Here the sample has 2,000 or so gamma-chain clones; around 13% occur a single time. The ten most abundant clones make up about four fifths of the sample.

Looking up the germline V gene (reference sequence) yields CDR1 GITISATS and CDR2 ISYDGTV. Compared with germline, V lacks 0 bases and J lacks 12 bases; bases without a gene match: 8. The CDR3 holds 12 amino acids from the cysteine to the phenylalanine. Of all the DNA, just the CDR3 is kept, 36 bases in frame from base 1. The chain was built from TRGV9 and TRGJ1 or TRGJ2. Here the J gene came from matching the DNA to germline, since TCRdb omits it. Sequencing used blood. This clonotype was obtained from a human donor with gamma-delta T-cell large granular lymphocyte leukemia. The CDR3 amino acid sequence is: CALWEVLRPKLF. The DNA sequence is TGTGCCTTGTGGGAGGTGCTTCGACCGAAACTCTTT.